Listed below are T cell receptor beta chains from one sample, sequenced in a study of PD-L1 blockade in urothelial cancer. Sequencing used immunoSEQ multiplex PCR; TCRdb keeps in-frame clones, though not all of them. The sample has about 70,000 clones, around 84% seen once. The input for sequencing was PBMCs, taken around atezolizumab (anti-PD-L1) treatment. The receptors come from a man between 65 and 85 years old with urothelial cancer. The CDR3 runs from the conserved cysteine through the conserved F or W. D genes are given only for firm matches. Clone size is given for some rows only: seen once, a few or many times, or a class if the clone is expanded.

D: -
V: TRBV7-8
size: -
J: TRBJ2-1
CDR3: CASSLSITRGGGPYNEQFF
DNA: TGTGCCAGCAGCTTATCGATTACCCGGGGCGGGGGCCCCTACAATGAGCAGTTCTTC

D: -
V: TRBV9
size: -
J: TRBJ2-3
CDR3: CASSVRDGTDTQYF
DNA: TGTGCCAGCAGCGTACGGGATGGCACAGATACGCAGTATTTT

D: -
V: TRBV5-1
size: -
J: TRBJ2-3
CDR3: CASSSDSRTDTQYF
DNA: TGCGCCAGCAGCTCGGACAGCCGCACAGATACGCAGTATTTT

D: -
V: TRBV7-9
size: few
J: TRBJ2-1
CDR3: CASSRGLQLYNEQFF
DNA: TGTGCCAGCAGCCGCGGACTTCAGCTCTACAATGAGCAGTTCTTC

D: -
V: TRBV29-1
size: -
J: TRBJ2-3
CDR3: CSVSRDSNILYF
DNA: TGCAGCGTCAGTAGGGACTCGAACATACTGTATTTT

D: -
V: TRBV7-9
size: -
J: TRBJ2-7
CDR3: CASSLEGRGPSYEQYF
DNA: TGTGCCAGCAGCTTAGAAGGCAGAGGTCCCTCCTACGAGCAGTACTTC

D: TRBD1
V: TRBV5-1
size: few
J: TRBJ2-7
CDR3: CASSLGTGYAYEQYF
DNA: TGCGCCAGCAGCTTGGGGACAGGTTATGCCTACGAGCAGTACTTC

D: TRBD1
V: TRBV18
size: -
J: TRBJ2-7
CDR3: CASSQGTGYYEQYF
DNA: TGTGCCAGCTCACAAGGGACAGGGTATTACGAGCAGTACTTC

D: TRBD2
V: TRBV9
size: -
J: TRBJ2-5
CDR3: CASSAGLAKTETQYF
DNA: TGTGCCAGCAGCGCGGGACTAGCGAAGACGGAGACCCAGTACTTC

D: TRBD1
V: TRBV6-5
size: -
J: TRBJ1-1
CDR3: CASRDRDRAFF
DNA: TGTGCCAGCAGGGACCGGGACAGGGCTTTCTTT